This TCR beta chain was obtained from a study of T cells after yellow fever vaccination. Study-wide results and caveats: Subsequent to the booster, the majority of primary-vaccination clones reappeared (96% CD4, approximately 90% CD8). On re-exposure, the response was weaker but peaked faster, at day 5 versus 15.

TCR cDNA, made by 5'RACE template switching, carried an added universal primer site and UMIs. MiXCR, run by TCRdb on the 5' RACE reads, gives a single entry per CDR3 protein. The sample yields hundreds of thousands of distinct CDR3 sequences, around an eighth seen once. This clonotype was found a few times. Antigen: not known. The V and J ends lost 7 bases and 3 bases respectively, with 16 bases between them. This CDR3 contains 13 residues. The germline V gene encodes CDR1 SQVTM and CDR2 ANQGSEA. The gene calls are TRBV29-1 and TRBJ2-7; weak D call: TRBD1 (6 bases). This clonotype was sampled from a man aged 30 to 39 who received the YFV17D yellow fever vaccine. The sample was PBMCs, taken on the day of the yellow fever booster vaccination. The CDR3 reads CSAQSGDNYEQYF. CDR3 DNA sequence: TGCAGCGCTCAGTCAGGGGACAACTACGAGCAGTACTTC.